This T cell receptor (beta chain) appears in the sequencing data of a study of cytotoxic CD8 clonotypes in ibrutinib-treated CLL. The protocol was immunoSEQ multiplex PCR, while the TCRdb copy is restricted to in-frame clones and leaves out a portion. This sample yields over 140,000 clones, of which around 84% are seen a single time; approximately 7.6% belongs to the top ten. This CDR3 contains 13 residues. V lost 4 bases to trimming and J lost 2 bases, with 7 bases between them. CDR1 is SGHAT and CDR2 is FQNNGV in the germline V gene. Sequenced here: PBMCs, sampled after 36 months of ibrutinib treatment. This sequence joins TRBV11-2 and TRBJ2-3; no reliable D call. The TCR sequence derives from a human donor with chronic lymphocytic leukemia. The CDR3 here is CASSYLLTDTQYF. CDR3 in DNA: TGTGCCAGCAGCTACCTACTCACAGATACGCAGTATTTT.